Listed below are T cell receptor beta chains from one sample, sequenced in a study of patients and donors after allogeneic stem cell transplantation. From the RT-PCR reads, TCRdb called clonotypes with MiXCR, one entry per CDR3 protein. The sample lists hundreds of thousands of distinct CDR3 sequences; around 40% were seen once. Sequenced material: blood, either unsorted or a sorted T cell fraction (not recorded which). The receptors derive from a human donor who was either an allogeneic HSCT recipient or a stem cell or donor lymphocyte infusion donor (not recorded which). It is not recorded whose cells these are; they may come from a transplant donor. The conserved cysteine and the conserved F or W are not part of the CDR3 here.

v_call cdr3_aa
TRBV6-6 ASSYSAPTTDTQY
TRBV7-8 ASSPGTPKQF
TRBV12-3/TRBV12-4 ASSLWEQYGYT
TRBV18 ASSPNSNGNTIY
TRBV6-6 ASSPGSTGPKNIQY
TRBV5-1 ASSWGTGKTEAF
TRBV20-1 SARGKGGGSTQY
TRBV28 ASSLSPGEAF
TRBV9 ASSVGDITSRGYT
TRBV5-1 ASSLGGVNNQPQH
TRBV20-1 SAIREGSTDTQY
TRBV7-2 ASSLVGDRNQPRH
TRBV7-9 ASSLAGRNEQF
TRBV12-3/TRBV12-4 ASTRRDSNEKLF
TRBV7-2 ASIPRREGAEAF
TRBV4-2 ASSQVKWGGTDTQY
TRBV7-2 ASSSGTSGDEQF
TRBV5-5 ASRTGTYEQY
TRBV5-1 ASSLPGARNEQY
TRBV12-3/TRBV12-4 ASVQRGSEAF
TRBV5-1 ASSRDRKSGNTIY
TRBV12-3/TRBV12-4 ASSSLGALAGEAF
TRBV21-1 ASSKAYGTGGYGYT
TRBV5-6 ASSLPGTDTNYGYT
TRBV11-2 ASSFKAGGTGELF
TRBV7-9 ASSLVSGTDTQY
TRBV28 ASSSTGQSEAF
TRBV20-1 SARGWGGIFYEQY
TRBV11-2 ASSRGPGIEKLF
TRBV4-1 ASSQPGQRVYEQY
TRBV19 ASRGIGTEAF
TRBV5-6 ASSPLDRGLEAF
TRBV20-1 SARDPLWGYT
TRBV10-3 AISGTNYEQY
TRBV7-2 ASSPARQQF
TRBV25-1 ASSDGWGPRGANVLT
TRBV12-3/TRBV12-4 ASSSGVGNSPLH
TRBV5-1 ASSLGQGLNYGYT
TRBV7-9 ASSPRTAEAF
TRBV30 AWRPDSSYNSPLH
TRBV6-2/TRBV6-3 ASSTSTGGRAY
TRBV11-2 ASSLDRLPWQF
TRBV6-2/TRBV6-3 ASRRKQDYQPQH
TRBV2 ASSEAPGANTQF
TRBV5-1 ASSLEGGNEQF
TRBV25-1 ASSELLAGDTQY
TRBV7-6 ASSSIQGNQPQH
TRBV20-1 SARGGAGELF
TRBV18 ASSPRTSGTGELF
TRBV4-3 ASSRAGQGNQPQH
TRBV27 ASSLDPKVETQY
TRBV10-3 AISERLADTDTQY